This TCR beta chain was recorded in a study of regulatory T cells in long-lasting Graves disease. Whole-study context: Over 5 years on antithyroid drugs plus positive TSH receptor antibodies marked Graves' disease as persistent.

Combining iRepertoire HTBI primers with Arm-PCR of CDR3 regions, the authors built TCR beta libraries. Original processing methods: Among the samples, roughly 61 TRBV and 14 TRBJ segments were identified. MiXCR was run by TCRdb on the multiplex PCR reads, yielding one entry per CDR3 protein. TCRdb, rather than the study authors, made the V and J calls. The sample has 650,000 to 700,000 distinct CDR3 sequences, 25% to 35% seen once; the top ten hold roughly 40%. The study, taken as a whole, reports: Persistent disease favored TRBV28, TRBJ1-2 and TRBJ2-5.

CDR1 MNHEY and CDR2 SMNVEV come from the germline V gene (reference sequence). The CDR3 has 16 residues. After removal of 3 bases from V and 2 bases from J, the junction contained 5 bases not matched to a gene. This clonotype was picked up a small number of times. Its antigen is not identified. The time point was: persistent/refractory GD, antithyroid drugs over 5 years with positive TRAb. Isolated PBMC RNA provided the starting material for the TCR library. This receptor was identified in a female donor with Graves disease. Source: peripheral blood mononuclear cells (PBMCs), taken when the disease was refractory, from a patient treated with antithyroid drugs. V is TRBV27 and J is TRBJ2-7; TRBD2 matches at 12 bases. CDR3 region: CASSFVTSGGTYEQYF. CDR3 sequence (DNA): TGTGCCAGCAGTTTTGTGACTAGCGGGGGAACCTACGAGCAGTACTTC.